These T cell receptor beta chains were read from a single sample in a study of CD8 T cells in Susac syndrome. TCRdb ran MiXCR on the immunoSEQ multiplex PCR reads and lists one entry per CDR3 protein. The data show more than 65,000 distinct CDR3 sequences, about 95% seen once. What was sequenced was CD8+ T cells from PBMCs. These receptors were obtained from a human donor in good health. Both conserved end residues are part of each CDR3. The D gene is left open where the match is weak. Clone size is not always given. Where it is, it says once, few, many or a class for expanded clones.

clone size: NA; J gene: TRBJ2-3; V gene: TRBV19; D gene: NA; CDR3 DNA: TGTGCCAGTAGTCTCCAGGCCTGGGGAACAGATACGCAGTATTTT; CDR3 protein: CASSLQAWGTDTQYF
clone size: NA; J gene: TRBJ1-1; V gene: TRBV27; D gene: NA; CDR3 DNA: TGTGCCAGCAGTTTAGGGGCGAACACTGAAGCTTTCTTT; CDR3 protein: CASSLGANTEAFF
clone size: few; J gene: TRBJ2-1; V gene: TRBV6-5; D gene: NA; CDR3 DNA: TGTGCCAGCAGTTACTCGATCTCGGCGGCCAATGAGCAGTTCTTC; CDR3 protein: CASSYSISAANEQFF
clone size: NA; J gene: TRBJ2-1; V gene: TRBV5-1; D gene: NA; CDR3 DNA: TGCGCCAGCGAGCCGAGCCTCAATGAGCAGTTCTTC; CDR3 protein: CASEPSLNEQFF
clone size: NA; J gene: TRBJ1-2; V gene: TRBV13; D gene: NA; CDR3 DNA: TGTGCCAGCAGCTCTACACAGAACTTCTATGGCTACACCTTC; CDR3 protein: CASSSTQNFYGYTF
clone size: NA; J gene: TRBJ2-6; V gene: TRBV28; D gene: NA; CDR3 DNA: TGTGCCAGCAGTTCGACAGGAGTCTCTGGGGCCAACGTCCTGACTTTC; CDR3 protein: CASSSTGVSGANVLTF
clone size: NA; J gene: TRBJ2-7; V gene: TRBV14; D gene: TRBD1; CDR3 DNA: TGTGCCAGCAGCCCGGGACAGGCGGACTACGAGCAGTACTTC; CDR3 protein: CASSPGQADYEQYF
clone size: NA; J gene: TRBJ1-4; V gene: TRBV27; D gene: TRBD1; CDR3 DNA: TGTGCCAGCACCCAGACAGGGCCCCTGGGAAATAATGAAAAACTGTTTTTT; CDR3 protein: CASTQTGPLGNNEKLFF
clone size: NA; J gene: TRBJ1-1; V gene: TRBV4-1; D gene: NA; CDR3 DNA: TGCGCCAGCAGCCATGTCACCGGGACAAACACTGAAGCTTTCTTT; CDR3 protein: CASSHVTGTNTEAFF
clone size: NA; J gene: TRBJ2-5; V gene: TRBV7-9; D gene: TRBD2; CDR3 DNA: TGTGCCAGCAGCCCTACCCTAGCGGGGGGGCCGGGGGAGACCCAGTACTTC; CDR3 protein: CASSPTLAGGPGETQYF
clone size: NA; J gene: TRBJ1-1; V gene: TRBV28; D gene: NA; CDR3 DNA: TGTGCCAGCAGTTTAACCCTAGGTGGTGGCACTGAAGCTTTCTTT; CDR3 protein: CASSLTLGGGTEAFF
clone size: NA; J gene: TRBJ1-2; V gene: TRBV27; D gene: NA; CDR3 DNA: TGTGCCAGCAGTTTATGGCAGGGATATGGCTACACCTTC; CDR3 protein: CASSLWQGYGYTF
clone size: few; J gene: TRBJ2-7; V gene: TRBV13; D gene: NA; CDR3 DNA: TGTGCCAGCAGCTTAGGGACAGGTGAATTCTACGAGCAGTACTTC; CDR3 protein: CASSLGTGEFYEQYF